Sequencing of this T cell receptor (beta chain) was carried out in a study of a mutant IDH1 vaccine in newly diagnosed glioma. On the study more broadly: Patients previously underwent radiotherapy, temozolomide, or both, and most underwent both.

Only in-frame clones appear in the TCRdb table, and some are missing; sequencing was by immunoSEQ multiplex PCR. Here the sample spans 75,000 to 80,000 clones, roughly 90% being singletons. Specified time point: week 5, during vaccination. It was 300 ug of mutant IDH1 20-mer peptide that made up each vaccine dose, given with topical imiquimod. There are a few counts of this clone. The antigen is undetermined. The germline gives CDR1 SGHAT, CDR2 FQNNGV. Trimming shortened V by 1 base and J by 4 bases, and 10 bases separated the two germline ends. The CDR3 is 14 amino acids. This chain links TRBV11-2 with TRBJ1-1, with D unclear. The specimen comprised PBMCs, sampled from a glioma patient whose treatment included an IDH1 peptide vaccine. The sequence was collected from a woman aged 50 to 60 with glioma. The CDR3 bases are TGTGCCAGCAGCTTAGTGGGCCCACCCACTGAAGCTTTCTTT. Its protein product is CASSLVGPPTEAFF.